A few counts support the clone carrying this TCR beta chain. Trimming left V 1 base short and J 2 bases short, with 12 bases between. Per germline, CDR1 SGHTA and CDR2 FQGNSA. The CDR3 has 15 residues. TCRdb's table, derived via immunoSEQ multiplex PCR, lists solely in-frame clones and lacks some. The table includes about 73,000 clones, roughly 87% detected once. The sample comes from a study of control samples from healthy donors and cancer patients. This chain links TRBV7-2 with TRBJ2-7; unclear D gene. Sample: blood. The origin of this receptor is a woman aged 50 to 65 in good health. Here the CDR3 reads CASSLERVGPYEQYF. CDR3 DNA sequence: TGTGCCAGCAGCTTAGAAAGGGTAGGGCCCTACGAGCAGTACTTC.